This T cell receptor beta chain was found in a study of OX40 agonist ivuxolimab in advanced cancers. Regarding the complete study: Ivuxolimab was a fully human IgG2 agonistic monoclonal antibody targeting the costimulatory receptor OX40 (CD134). The paper covers the monotherapy dose-escalation part of the phase I ivuxolimab trial, which included N of about 50 patients. The point of sequencing TCRbeta in the periphery was to test whether ivuxolimab changed TCR sequence diversity and drove clonal T-cell expansion. Three dose-escalation patients achieved partial responses, one with hepatocellular carcinoma and two with cutaneous melanoma. In the dose-escalation cohort, 82.7% of patients were male, and the mean age was around 60 years, with a range of roughly 23 to 85. Patients were allowed to have had prior anti-PD-1, anti-PD-L1 or anti-CTLA-4 therapy, and around 41% of the dose-escalation patients had previously received checkpoint inhibitors. Of the 50 or so patients in dose escalation, some 19 had hepatocellular carcinoma, some 15 had melanoma, 9 had renal cell carcinoma and 9 had head and neck cancer. Intravenous ivuxolimab was administered to patients every 2 weeks at six dose levels: 0.01, 0.1, 0.3, 1.5, 3 and 10 mg/kg.

To sequence the TCRbeta CDR3 region, genomic DNA was isolated from the sorted cells. The immunoSEQ Assay was used for sequencing of TCRbeta CDR3 regions. As stored in TCRdb, this immuneACCESS dataset retains in-frame rearrangements with V and J assigned. A fraction of the clones does not appear; measured against another copy, unresolved V genes explain less than half of the discrepancy, and the remainder lacks a known reason. The sample records about 150,000 clones, approximately 94% of which are singletons. The ten largest clonotypes hold around 0.33% of the sample. In regard to this clone: The specificity of this receptor is unknown. No base qualities exist here, and no much larger clone lies one base off it. Distinct nucleotide sequences in the sample also encode this CDR3.

Patients with autoimmune disease history or receiving systemic immunosuppression were excluded from the trial. Peripheral blood for TCR sequencing was collected from all dose cohorts at baseline, on cycle 4 day 1, and on cycle 7 day 1. Samples were obtained from an open-label, multicenter, first-in-human phase I dose-escalation trial of ivuxolimab. Adults with locally advanced or metastatic melanoma, renal cell, hepatocellular, or head and neck squamous cell carcinoma were enrolled in the trial. Before TCR sequencing, CD4+ T cells and CD8+ T cells were sorted from peripheral blood as separate populations. Broad study findings and their caveats: In the 0.1-3.0 mg/kg groups, partial responders were among the patients with the lowest normalized peripheral clonal expansion, particularly in CD8+ T cells. Clonal expansion of both CD4+ and CD8+ blood T cells was observed from baseline to week 6 at doses 0.1 to 3.0 mg/kg. The antigen specificity of the peripheral T cells that underwent clonal expansion was not determined. Low levels of normalized T-cell clonal expansion were also seen in some patients who did not respond. After ivuxolimab, CD8+ T cells had more expanded clones than CD4+ T cells on average.

The sample here was CD4+ or CD8+ T cells sorted from blood, taken in a trial of the OX40 agonist ivuxolimab. The TCR was taken from an adult with an advanced solid tumor such as melanoma, head and neck, liver or kidney cancer.

At the DNA level, the sequence is TGTGCCAGCAGCCCAGGGGGGTCCGGAAACACCATATATTTT. Its protein reads: CASSPGGSGNTIYF. The chain joins TRBV7-2 to TRBJ1-3, with 7 junctional bases fitting TRBD1. For this chain, trimming is 5 bases at the V end and 4 bases at the J end, and the number of junction bases without a gene match is 5. The CDR3 runs 14 residues from the cysteine to the phenylalanine. The entry retains the CDR3 DNA only, 42 bases that are in frame from base 1. Looking up the germline V gene yields CDR1 SGHTA and CDR2 FQGNSA.